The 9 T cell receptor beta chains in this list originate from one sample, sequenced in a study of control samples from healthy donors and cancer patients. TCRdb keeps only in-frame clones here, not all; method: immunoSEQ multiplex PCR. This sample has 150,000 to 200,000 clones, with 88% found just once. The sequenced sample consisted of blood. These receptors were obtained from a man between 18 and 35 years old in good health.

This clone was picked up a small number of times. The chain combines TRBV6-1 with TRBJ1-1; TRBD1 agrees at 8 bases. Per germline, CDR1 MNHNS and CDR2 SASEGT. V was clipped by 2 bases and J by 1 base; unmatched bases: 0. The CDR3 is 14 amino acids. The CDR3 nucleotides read TGTGCCAGCAGTGAACAGGGGGCGAACACTGAAGCTTTCTTT. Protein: CASSEQGANTEAFF.

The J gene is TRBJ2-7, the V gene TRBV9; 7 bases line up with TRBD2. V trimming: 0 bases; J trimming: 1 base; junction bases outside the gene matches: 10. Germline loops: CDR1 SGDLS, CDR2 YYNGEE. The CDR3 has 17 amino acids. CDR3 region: CASSVGSAGGGSYEQYF. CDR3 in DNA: TGTGCCAGCAGCGTAGGCTCGGCGGGCGGGGGTTCCTACGAGCAGTACTTC. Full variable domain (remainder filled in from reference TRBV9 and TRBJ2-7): DSGVTQTPKHLITATGQRVTLRCSPRSGDLSVYWYQQSLDQGLQFLIQYYNGEERAKGNILERFSAQQFPDLHSELNLSSLELGDSALYFCASSVGSAGGGSYEQYFGPGTRLTVT.

CDR3 DNA sequence: TGTGCCAGCAGCTCGCGGGGGTATAGCACAGATACGCAGTATTTT. Amino acids: CASSSRGYSTDTQYF. This chain links TRBV11-2 with TRBJ2-3; 7 nucleotides agree with TRBD2. CDR1 and CDR2 (germline): SGHAT, FQNNGV. The CDR3 has 15 residues. J was trimmed by 0 bases and V by 4 bases; bases with no gene match: 4.

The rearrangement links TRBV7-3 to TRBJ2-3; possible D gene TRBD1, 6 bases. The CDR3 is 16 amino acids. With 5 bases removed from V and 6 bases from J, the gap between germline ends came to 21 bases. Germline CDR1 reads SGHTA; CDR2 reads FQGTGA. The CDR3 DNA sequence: TGTGCCAGCAGCGCGACCGGGACACTCGGTTTGGATACGCAGTATTTT. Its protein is CASSATGTLGLDTQYF.

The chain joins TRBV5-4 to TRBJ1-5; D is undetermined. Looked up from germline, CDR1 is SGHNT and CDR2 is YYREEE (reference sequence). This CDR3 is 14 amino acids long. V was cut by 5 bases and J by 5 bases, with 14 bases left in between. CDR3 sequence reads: CASSYGGQDQPQHF. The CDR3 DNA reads TGTGCCAGCAGTTATGGCGGTCAGGATCAGCCCCAGCATTTT.

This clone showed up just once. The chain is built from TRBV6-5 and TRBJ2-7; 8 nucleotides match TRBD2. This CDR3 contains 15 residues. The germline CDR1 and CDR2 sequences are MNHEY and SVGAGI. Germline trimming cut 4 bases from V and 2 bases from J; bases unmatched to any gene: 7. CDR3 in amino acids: CASSLVAGLTYEQYF. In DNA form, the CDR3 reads TGTGCCAGCAGTTTGGTAGCGGGGCTCACCTACGAGCAGTACTTC.

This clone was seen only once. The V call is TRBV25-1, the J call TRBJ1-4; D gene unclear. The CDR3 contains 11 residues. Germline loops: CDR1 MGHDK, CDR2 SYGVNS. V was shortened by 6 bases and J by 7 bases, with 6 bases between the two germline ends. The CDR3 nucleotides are TGTGCCAGCAGATGGGGTGAAAAACTGTTTTTT. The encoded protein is CASRWGEKLFF.

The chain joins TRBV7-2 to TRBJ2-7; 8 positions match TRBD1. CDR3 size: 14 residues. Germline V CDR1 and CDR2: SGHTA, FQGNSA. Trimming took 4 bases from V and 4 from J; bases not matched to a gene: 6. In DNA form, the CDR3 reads TGTGCCAGCAGCTACGGACAGGGACCTTACGAGCAGTACTTC. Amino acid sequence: CASSYGQGPYEQYF.

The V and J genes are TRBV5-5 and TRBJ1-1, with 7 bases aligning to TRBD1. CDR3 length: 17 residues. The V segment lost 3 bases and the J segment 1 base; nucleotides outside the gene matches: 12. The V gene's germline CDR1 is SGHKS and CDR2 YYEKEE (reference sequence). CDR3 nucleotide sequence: TGTGCCAGCAGCTCTCCCGGCGGGGGACAGTGGAACACTGAAGCTTTCTTT. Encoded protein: CASSSPGGGQWNTEAFF.